A single sample is the source of the 32 T cell receptor beta chains below, sequenced in a study of CD4+ T cells in melanoma. The assay was immunoSEQ multiplex PCR, and TCRdb's table has in-frame clones only and misses some. The sample has about 9,900 clones, around 72% seen once. Sequenced sample: tumor tissue. These receptors all stem from a human donor with melanoma.

This rearrangement joins TRBV4-1 to TRBJ2-1; D unclear. V was shortened by 8 bases and J by 0 bases, with 11 bases between the two germline ends. CDR1 and CDR2 (germline): MGHRA, YSYEKL. This CDR3 contains 14 residues. The CDR3 coding sequence is TGCGCCAGCGCCTCCTCTCGCTCCTACAATGAGCAGTTCTTC. Translation: CASASSRSYNEQFF.

This clone has just a few counts. The chain has TRBV30 and TRBJ2-3; D possibly uses TRBD1 or TRBD2 (5 bases each). Trimming removed 0 bases from V and 4 bases from J, with 14 bases in between. Germline V CDR1 and CDR2: GTSNPN, SVGIG (reference sequence). There are 15 residues in the CDR3. The CDR3 reads CAWSVGQGEADTQYF. In nucleotides, the CDR3 is TGTGCCTGGAGTGTTGGGCAGGGAGAAGCAGATACGCAGTATTTT.

In its sample, this clone is medium-sized. V gene TRBV9 combines with J gene TRBJ1-1; possibly TRBD1 for D (5 bases). The CDR3 is 12 amino acids. Germline V gene lookup returns CDR1 SGDLS and CDR2 YYNGEE. The V and J ends lost 3 bases and 10 bases respectively, with 13 bases between them. The DNA for the CDR3 is TGTGCCAGCAGCGGGGATGGGGGTGTAGCTTTCTTT. It encodes CASSGDGGVAFF. The variable domain in full, with the rest retrieved from reference TRBV9 and TRBJ1-1, is DSGVTQTPKHLITATGQRVTLRCSPRSGDLSVYWYQQSLDQGLQFLIQYYNGEERAKGNILERFSAQQFPDLHSELNLSSLELGDSALYFCASSGDGGVAFFGQGTRLTVV.

The V gene is TRBV5-1, the J gene TRBJ2-7, with D unresolved. V lost 4 bases, J lost 0 bases, and 14 bases lay in between. This CDR3 has 15 residues. Germline V gene data show CDR1 as SGHRS and CDR2 as YFSETQ. The CDR3 is CASSMEQPGSYEQYF. The CDR3 bases are TGCGCCAGCAGCATGGAACAACCTGGCTCCTACGAGCAGTACTTC.

This clone was counted only a few times. The V call is TRBV2, the J call TRBJ1-2; 9 bases align to TRBD1. This CDR3 has 16 residues. V shed 4 bases and J 3 bases; nucleotides not matched to a gene: 9. Germline V CDR1 and CDR2: SNHLY, FYNNEI. The CDR3 DNA is TGTGCCAGCAGTGGGACAAGACAGGGGGGTGACTATGGCTACACCTTC. This encodes CASSGTRQGGDYGYTF.

V gene TRBV20-1 combines with J gene TRBJ1-2; D gene uncertain. Per germline, CDR1 DFQATT and CDR2 SNEGSKA (reference sequence). The CDR3 sequence is 11 residues long. The germline V and J ends were trimmed by 8 bases and 7 bases, with 14 bases remaining between them. CDR3 in amino acids: CSLPEMAGYTF. In nucleotides, the CDR3 is TGCAGTCTTCCCGAGATGGCTGGCTACACCTTC.

About this clone itself: Other DNA sequences in the same sample also yield this CDR3. The chain carries TRBV7-3 and TRBJ2-1; no firm D call. Between the trimmed V and J ends, which lost 1 base and 0 bases, there was a span of 10 bases. Germline V gives CDR1 SGHTA, CDR2 FQGTGA. The length of the CDR3 is 16 residues. DNA for the CDR3: TGTGCCAGCAGCTTAAGGGCGACGAGCTCCTACAATGAGCAGTTCTTC. Amino acids: CASSLRATSSYNEQFF.

This chain links TRBV19 with TRBJ1-6; 7 bases map to TRBD1. The V and J ends lost 6 bases and 10 bases, in that order; junction bases with no gene match: 9. The germline gives CDR1 LNHDA, CDR2 SQIVND (reference sequence). CDR3 length: 14 amino acids. The CDR3 region is CASRRGQPESPLHF. DNA of the CDR3: TGTGCCAGTAGGAGGGGACAGCCCGAATCACCCCTCCACTTT.

V is TRBV9 and J is TRBJ1-2; D is uncertain. The V gene's germline CDR1 is SGDLS and CDR2 YYNGEE. This CDR3 has 15 residues. The V end lost 4 bases, the J end lost 5 bases, and 18 bases lay between the germline ends. This CDR3 reads CASSPQLGVGYGYTF. DNA for the CDR3: TGTGCCAGCAGCCCTCAACTGGGTGTAGGGTATGGCTACACCTTC.

The J gene is TRBJ2-3, the V gene TRBV7-8; 8 bases line up with TRBD1. CDR3 size: 15 residues. Germline V gene data show CDR1 as SGHVS and CDR2 as FQNEAQ. V dropped 4 bases and J dropped 6; count of bases not matched to a gene: 9. The CDR3 DNA is TGTGCCAGCAGCTCCTACCAGGGGGCGAGGGATACGCAGTATTTT. Translating gives CASSSYQGARDTQYF.

This clone rates as medium-sized (0.01 to 0.1%). The chain carries TRBV7-6 and TRBJ1-3; 8 bases match TRBD1. In germline, CDR1 is SGHVS, CDR2 FNYEAQ. Trimming removed 1 base from V and 4 bases from J; junction bases left unmatched: 3. The CDR3 is made up of 15 amino acids. CDR3 DNA sequence: TGTGCCAGCAGCTTAGGACAGGGGCTGGGAAACACCATATATTTT. As protein: CASSLGQGLGNTIYF.

V gene TRBV7-9 combines with J gene TRBJ2-7; D is possibly TRBD1 (7 bases). This CDR3 region has 13 residues. V lost 4 bases, J lost 9 bases, and 16 bases lay in between. Germline assignment: CDR1 SEHNR and CDR2 FQNEAQ (reference sequence). The CDR3: CASSSQEQGGQYF. The CDR3 region has the DNA TGTGCCAGCAGCTCTCAGGAGCAGGGGGGGCAGTACTTC.

The rearrangement links TRBV2 to TRBJ2-3; D not resolved. Germline values: CDR1 SNHLY, CDR2 FYNNEI. V was pared by 6 bases and J by 3 bases, with 10 bases between. CDR3 length: 13 amino acids. The CDR3 DNA follows: TGTGCCAGCAGGTCCTTACTTACAGATACGCAGTATTTT. Its protein is CASRSLLTDTQYF.

The chain uses TRBV5-1 and TRBJ2-1; 8 positions match TRBD2. Germline CDR1 reads SGHRS; CDR2 reads YFSETQ. V was clipped by 2 bases and J by 7 bases; unmatched bases: 5. The CDR3 loop spans 14 amino acids. The chain's CDR3 is CASSLGLAHNEQFF. DNA of the CDR3: TGCGCCAGCAGCTTAGGACTAGCCCATAATGAGCAGTTCTTC.

The rearrangement uses TRBV4-1 and TRBJ1-5; D possibly corresponds to TRBD1 (6 bases). Trimming took off 5 bases at V and 4 bases at J, with 18 bases between the two ends. Germline V gene lookup returns CDR1 MGHRA and CDR2 YSYEKL. CDR3 size: 16 residues. The CDR3 region has the DNA TGCGCCAGCAGCGACTTTTGGCGCAGGGGTAATCAGCCCCAGCATTTT. Amino acids: CASSDFWRRGNQPQHF.

The J gene is TRBJ1-5, the V gene TRBV5-5; D possibly corresponds to TRBD1 (5 bases). With 1 base removed from V and 2 bases from J, the gap between germline ends came to 10 bases. Per the germline V gene, CDR1 is SGHKS and CDR2 is YYEKEE (reference sequence). CDR3 length: 15 residues. CDR3 protein: CASSLWGEGNQPQHF. The CDR3 DNA reads TGTGCCAGCAGCTTGTGGGGGGAGGGCAATCAGCCCCAGCATTTT. Full variable domain (remainder filled in from reference TRBV5-5 and TRBJ1-5): DAGVTQSPTHLIKTRGQQVTLRCSPISGHKSVSWYQQVLGQGPQFIFQYYEKEERGRGNFPDRFSARQFPNYSSELNVNALLLGDSALYLCASSLWGEGNQPQHFGDGTRLSIL.

This clone appeared once. The chain couples TRBV5-1 to TRBJ2-7; TRBD2 agrees at 8 bases. J gave up 2 bases and V 1 base, and 8 bases lay outside the gene matches. Germline V gene lookup returns CDR1 SGHRS and CDR2 YFSETQ. The CDR3 sequence is 16 residues long. CDR3 in amino acids: CASSLSGGRLAYEQYF. CDR3 DNA sequence: TGCGCCAGCAGCTTGTCGGGGGGGCGGTTGGCCTACGAGCAGTACTTC.

The rearrangement links TRBV14 to TRBJ1-6; D is undetermined. The CDR3 extends over 13 amino acids. Germline V gene data show CDR1 as SGHDN and CDR2 as FVKESK. With 0 bases removed from V and 10 bases from J, the gap between germline ends came to 7 bases. This CDR3 is CASSQDLGSPLHF. The CDR3 DNA reads as TGTGCCAGCAGCCAAGATTTGGGGTCACCCCTCCACTTT.

The chain combines TRBV2 with TRBJ1-2, with D perhaps TRBD1 (5 bases). Germline V gives CDR1 SNHLY, CDR2 FYNNEI. The CDR3 covers 16 residues. The V end was cut by 4 bases, the J end by 4 bases, with 19 bases between. CDR3 DNA: TGTGCCAGCAGTGGGGGGGAAACCGACGGATTCTATGGCTACACCTTC. Residues: CASSGGETDGFYGYTF.

V gene TRBV30 combines with J gene TRBJ1-2, with TRBD1 as a possible D gene (5 bases). Looked up from germline, CDR1 is GTSNPN and CDR2 is SVGIG (reference sequence). V was trimmed by 3 bases and J by 2 bases, leaving 22 bases between them. This CDR3 contains 17 residues. CDR3 sequence (DNA): TGTGCCTGGAGGTCGCTCCTGCGCGGCAGGGTAAACTATGGCTACACCTTC. Its translation is CAWRSLLRGRVNYGYTF.

The rearrangement uses TRBV18 and TRBJ2-4, with 7 bases identical to TRBD1. After removal of 1 base from V and 5 bases from J, the junction contained 11 bases not matched to a gene. CDR3 length: 17 amino acids. Germline assignment: CDR1 KGHSH and CDR2 LQKENI. Here the CDR3 reads CASSPLNRAGTENIQYF. The CDR3 DNA follows: TGTGCCAGCTCACCACTTAACCGTGCTGGGACAGAAAACATTCAGTACTTC.

The chain joins TRBV14 to TRBJ2-7; D is perhaps TRBD2 (6 bases). The germline V gene encodes CDR1 SGHDN and CDR2 FVKESK. Between the trimmed V and J ends, which lost 1 base and 4 bases, there was a span of 14 bases. This CDR3 region has 15 residues. Here the CDR3 DNA reads TGTGCCAGCAGCCAAGCTACGGCGGGGTTATACGAGCAGTACTTC. This encodes CASSQATAGLYEQYF. The whole variable domain, filled in from reference TRBV14 and TRBJ2-7, reads EAGVTQFPSHSVIEKGQTVTLRCDPISGHDNLYWYRRVMGKEIKFLLHFVKESKQDESGMPNNRFLAERTGGTYSTLKVQPAELEDSGVYFCASSQATAGLYEQYFGPGTRLTVT.

The V gene is TRBV30, the J gene TRBJ2-2, with D perhaps TRBD1 or TRBD2 (6 bases each). Trimming shortened V by 8 bases and J by 4 bases, and 26 bases separated the two germline ends. The V gene's germline CDR1 is GTSNPN and CDR2 SVGIG (reference sequence). The CDR3 sequence is 17 residues long. The CDR3: CAREHKGGRQGTGELFF. The CDR3 DNA reads as TGTGCCAGAGAACACAAGGGGGGACGCCAGGGCACCGGGGAGCTGTTTTTT.

In its sample, this clone was seen a few times. The chain links TRBV18 to TRBJ2-7, with 8 bases identical to TRBD2. Per germline, CDR1 KGHSH and CDR2 LQKENI. J lost 3 bases, V lost 3 bases, and 7 bases had no gene match. This CDR3 contains 15 residues. The CDR3 region has the DNA TGTGCCAGCTCACCTGAGACTAGCGTTGGCTACGAGCAGTACTTC. Amino acid sequence: CASSPETSVGYEQYF.

The V and J genes are TRBV13 and TRBJ2-7, with D perhaps assigned TRBD1 or TRBD2 (5 bases each). The CDR3 sequence is 15 residues long. In germline, CDR1 is PRHDT, CDR2 FYEKMQ (reference sequence). V gave up 4 bases and J gave up 0 bases, with 13 bases separating them. The CDR3 region is CASSSLSGSSYEQYF. CDR3 DNA: TGTGCCAGCAGCTCCCTCTCAGGGAGCTCCTACGAGCAGTACTTC.

The V and J genes are TRBV2 and TRBJ1-6; D not resolved. CDR3 length: 14 residues. Germline V gene sequence: CDR1 SNHLY, CDR2 FYNNEI. V was cut by 6 bases and J by 6 bases, with 12 bases left in between. The CDR3 region has the DNA TGTGCCAGCAGCGGGGATTCGGGTAATTCACCCCTCCACTTT. Translation: CASSGDSGNSPLHF.

The sample holds a few counts of this clone. The V gene is TRBV2, the J gene TRBJ1-2, with unresolved D. CDR3 length equals 12 residues. Germline V gives CDR1 SNHLY, CDR2 FYNNEI. V lost 4 bases and J 4 bases, leaving 7 bases between the germline ends. This chain's CDR3 is CASSGEGYGYTF. The CDR3 nucleotides read TGTGCCAGCAGTGGAGAGGGCTATGGCTACACCTTC.

The chain has TRBV7-6 and TRBJ2-3; 11 bases align to TRBD1. The CDR3 covers 17 residues. The germline gives CDR1 SGHVS, CDR2 FNYEAQ. V lost 5 bases, J lost 6 bases, and 13 bases stayed unmatched. The CDR3: CASSQKRTGGVSDTQYF. The CDR3 DNA is TGTGCCAGCAGCCAAAAACGGACAGGGGGCGTGTCCGATACGCAGTATTTT.

Only one count was recorded for this clone. The V gene is TRBV7-2, the J gene TRBJ2-1; TRBD2 might be the D (5 bases). This CDR3 has 13 residues. With 5 bases removed from V and 7 bases from J, the gap between germline ends came to 12 bases. Germline values: CDR1 SGHTA, CDR2 FQGNSA. This chain's CDR3 is CASSTLARNEQFF. The DNA of the CDR3 is TGTGCCAGCAGCACCCTAGCAAGGAATGAGCAGTTCTTC.

J is TRBJ2-1 and V is TRBV30; 9 bases match TRBD2. V gave up 8 bases and J gave up 7 bases; unmatched junction bases: 12. This CDR3 comprises 14 residues. CDR1 and CDR2 from the germline V gene are GTSNPN and SVGIG (reference sequence). CDR3 bases: TGTGCCAGCAGCTTGGGCGGGGGGGATAATGAGCAGTTCTTC. It is translated as CASSLGGGDNEQFF. Using reference TRBV30 and TRBJ2-1 for the parts outside the CDR3, the full variable domain is SQTIHQWPATLVQPVGSPLSLECTVEGTSNPNLYWYRQAAGRGLQLLFYSVGIGQISSEVPQNLSASRPQDRQFILSSKKLLLSDSGFYLCASSLGGGDNEQFFGPGTRLTVL.

This clone has only a few counts. The V call is TRBV21-1, the J call TRBJ1-5; the listed D gene, TRBD1, was not tested against the DNA. TRBV21-1 counts as a pseudogene. This CDR3 comprises 16 residues. The CDR3 nucleotides read TGTGCCAGCATCCCCTTTCCGGGACAGGGGTTATCGCCCCAGCATTTT. Amino acid sequence: CASIPFPGQGLSPQHF.

The V and J genes are TRBV14 and TRBJ1-2; no reliable D call. From germline, CDR1 is SGHDN and CDR2 FVKESK. The CDR3 totals 13 residues. The V and J ends lost 4 bases and 7 bases respectively, with 13 bases between them. CDR3 protein: CASSLFPEGGYTF. DNA of the CDR3: TGTGCCAGCAGCCTTTTCCCGGAAGGTGGCTACACCTTC.